Listed below are T cell receptor beta chains from one sample, sequenced in a study of OX40 agonist ivuxolimab in advanced cancers. The assay was immunoSEQ multiplex PCR, and TCRdb's table has in-frame clones only and misses some. Of approximately 50,000 clones listed, around 85% are singletons. This specimen consisted of CD4+ or CD8+ T cells sorted from blood, obtained in a trial of the OX40 agonist ivuxolimab. These receptor sequences come from an adult with an advanced solid tumor such as melanoma, head and neck, liver or kidney cancer. The CDR3 runs from the conserved cysteine through the conserved F or W. The order of the fields is V gene, CDR3 length, CDR3 protein.

v_call: TRBV6-1; cdr3_length: 15; cdr3_aa: CASSETSGSNSPLHF
v_call: TRBV11-2; cdr3_length: 14; cdr3_aa: CASSLSGSWDTQYF
v_call: TRBV10-2; cdr3_length: 13; cdr3_aa: CARSERASDTQYF
v_call: TRBV6-1; cdr3_length: 13; cdr3_aa: CASRNDRSTEAFF
v_call: TRBV11-2; cdr3_length: 16; cdr3_aa: CASSQRLAGAYYEQYF
v_call: TRBV6-5; cdr3_length: 14; cdr3_aa: CASSEVAGGRGQYF
v_call: TRBV29-1; cdr3_length: 13; cdr3_aa: CSVPGQGQETQYF
v_call: TRBV11-2; cdr3_length: 15; cdr3_aa: CASGASGSLQETQYF
v_call: TRBV19; cdr3_length: 13; cdr3_aa: CASSNGQGLEQYF
v_call: TRBV19; cdr3_length: 14; cdr3_aa: CASSPAGGFETQYF
v_call: TRBV19; cdr3_length: 19; cdr3_aa: CASSIGHGGFPNTYNEQFF
v_call: TRBV5-1; cdr3_length: 14; cdr3_aa: CASRRAGVNTEAFF
v_call: TRBV5-5; cdr3_length: 16; cdr3_aa: CASSPQKGRGNTEAFF
v_call: TRBV19; cdr3_length: 16; cdr3_aa: CASTERGSGESYGYTF
v_call: TRBV4-2; cdr3_length: 14; cdr3_aa: CASSLQSANTEAFF
v_call: TRBV30; cdr3_length: 13; cdr3_aa: CAWSVQRVAEAFF
v_call: TRBV11-2; cdr3_length: 13; cdr3_aa: CASSQIGTGELFF
v_call: TRBV6-1; cdr3_length: 15; cdr3_aa: CASRTFRQASYEQYF
v_call: TRBV5-1; cdr3_length: 17; cdr3_aa: CASSPPSPSGASYEQYF
v_call: TRBV19; cdr3_length: 13; cdr3_aa: CASSIDRSQPQHF
v_call: TRBV6-5; cdr3_length: 15; cdr3_aa: CASSYLPTGNTEAFF
v_call: TRBV28; cdr3_length: 15; cdr3_aa: CASSSPGGSTYEQYF
v_call: TRBV7-9; cdr3_length: 14; cdr3_aa: CASSANPRTDTQYF
v_call: TRBV6-6; cdr3_length: 15; cdr3_aa: CASSYEGQGNNEQFF
v_call: TRBV7-2; cdr3_length: 15; cdr3_aa: CASSLRTSGTYEQYF
v_call: TRBV27; cdr3_length: 17; cdr3_aa: CASSPRAGAVAKNIQYF
v_call: TRBV28; cdr3_length: 15; cdr3_aa: CASSLGSGTDYGYTF
v_call: TRBV10-3; cdr3_length: 15; cdr3_aa: CAIGIAGHEGETQYF
v_call: TRBV7-2; cdr3_length: 12; cdr3_aa: CASSRMDYEQYF
v_call: TRBV30; cdr3_length: 15; cdr3_aa: CAWSVPRSTNEKLFF
v_call: TRBV18; cdr3_length: 15; cdr3_aa: CASSVAGQTTDTQYF
v_call: TRBV4-1; cdr3_length: 15; cdr3_aa: CASSPRDGAQETQYF
v_call: TRBV28; cdr3_length: 15; cdr3_aa: CASSSPTGANQPQHF
v_call: TRBV19; cdr3_length: 15; cdr3_aa: CASSTLRDSHNKQFF
v_call: TRBV20-1; cdr3_length: 11; cdr3_aa: CSAQKAGEQFF
v_call: TRBV5-1; cdr3_length: 14; cdr3_aa: CASSQGEGYYGYTF
v_call: TRBV5-4; cdr3_length: 17; cdr3_aa: CASSIGGGQQMTYGYTF
v_call: TRBV30; cdr3_length: 14; cdr3_aa: CAWVRFQGGTEAFF
v_call: TRBV6-1; cdr3_length: 11; cdr3_aa: CASSEILTLHF
v_call: TRBV15; cdr3_length: 18; cdr3_aa: CATSRGGREGTSTDTQYF
v_call: TRBV5-4; cdr3_length: 16; cdr3_aa: CASSPAPTAWWETQYF
v_call: TRBV28; cdr3_length: 15; cdr3_aa: CASSLGGAGANVLTF
v_call: TRBV29-1; cdr3_length: 12; cdr3_aa: CSVGGSTDTQYF
v_call: TRBV6-5; cdr3_length: 13; cdr3_aa: CASSPRLDWEQFF
v_call: TRBV6-1; cdr3_length: 18; cdr3_aa: CASSDRQGALLIGQPQHF
v_call: TRBV2; cdr3_length: 15; cdr3_aa: CASSGQGFLIGGYTF
v_call: TRBV18; cdr3_length: 12; cdr3_aa: CASSPENQPQHF
v_call: TRBV6-5; cdr3_length: 12; cdr3_aa: CASRSGLGPQHF
v_call: TRBV6-1; cdr3_length: 14; cdr3_aa: CASSFRQGPYEQYF
v_call: TRBV9; cdr3_length: 15; cdr3_aa: CASSAQRSGQNTQYF
v_call: TRBV6-1; cdr3_length: 14; cdr3_aa: CASMPGGAGETQYF
v_call: TRBV5-4; cdr3_length: 16; cdr3_aa: CASSSQETSTNEKLFF